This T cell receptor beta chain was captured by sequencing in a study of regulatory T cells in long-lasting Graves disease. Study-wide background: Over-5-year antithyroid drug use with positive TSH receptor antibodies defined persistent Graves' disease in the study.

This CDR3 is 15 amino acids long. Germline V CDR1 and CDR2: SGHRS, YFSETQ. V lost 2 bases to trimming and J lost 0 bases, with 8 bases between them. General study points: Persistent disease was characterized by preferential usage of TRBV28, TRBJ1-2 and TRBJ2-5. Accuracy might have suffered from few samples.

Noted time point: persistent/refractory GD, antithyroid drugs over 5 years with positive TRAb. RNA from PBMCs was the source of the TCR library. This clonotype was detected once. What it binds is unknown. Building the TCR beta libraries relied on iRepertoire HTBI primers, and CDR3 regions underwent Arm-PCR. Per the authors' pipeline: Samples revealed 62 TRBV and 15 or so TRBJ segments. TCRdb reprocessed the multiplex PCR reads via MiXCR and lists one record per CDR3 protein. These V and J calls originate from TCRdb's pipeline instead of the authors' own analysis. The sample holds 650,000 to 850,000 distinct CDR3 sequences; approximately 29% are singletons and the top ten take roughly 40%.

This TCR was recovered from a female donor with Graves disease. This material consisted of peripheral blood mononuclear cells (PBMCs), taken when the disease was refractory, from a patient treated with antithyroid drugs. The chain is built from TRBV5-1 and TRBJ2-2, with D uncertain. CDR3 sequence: CASSFKQTNTGELFF. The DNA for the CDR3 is TGCGCCAGCAGCTTCAAACAAACGAACACCGGGGAGCTGTTTTTT. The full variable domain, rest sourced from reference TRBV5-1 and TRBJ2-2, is KAGVTQTPRYLIKTRGQQVTLSCSPISGHRSVSWYQQTPGQGLQFLFEYFSETQRNKGNFPGRFSGRQFSNSRSEMNVSTLELGDSALYLCASSFKQTNTGELFFGEGSRLTVL.